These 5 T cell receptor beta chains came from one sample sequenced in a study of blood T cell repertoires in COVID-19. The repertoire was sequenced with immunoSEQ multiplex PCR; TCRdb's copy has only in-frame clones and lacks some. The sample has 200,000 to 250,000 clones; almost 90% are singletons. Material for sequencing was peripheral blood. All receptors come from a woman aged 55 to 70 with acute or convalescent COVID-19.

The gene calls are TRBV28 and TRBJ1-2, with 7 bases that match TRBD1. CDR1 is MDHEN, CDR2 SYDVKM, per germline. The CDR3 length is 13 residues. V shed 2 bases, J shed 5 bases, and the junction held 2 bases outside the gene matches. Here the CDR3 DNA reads TGTGCCAGCAGTTTAGAGACAGGGTATGGCTACACCTTC. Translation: CASSLETGYGYTF.

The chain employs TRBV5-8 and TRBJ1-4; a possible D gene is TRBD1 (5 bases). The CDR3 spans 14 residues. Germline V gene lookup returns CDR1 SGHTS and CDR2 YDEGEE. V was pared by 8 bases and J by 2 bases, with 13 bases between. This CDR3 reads CARDSGRTNEKLFF. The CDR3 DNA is TGTGCCAGAGACTCAGGGAGGACTAATGAAAAACTGTTTTTT.

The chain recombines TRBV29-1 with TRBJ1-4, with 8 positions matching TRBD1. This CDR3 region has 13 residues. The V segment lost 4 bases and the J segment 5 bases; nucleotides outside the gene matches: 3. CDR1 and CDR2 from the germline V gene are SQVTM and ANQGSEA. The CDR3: CSVARTGNEKLFF. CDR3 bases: TGCAGCGTTGCCCGGACAGGGAATGAAAAACTGTTTTTT.

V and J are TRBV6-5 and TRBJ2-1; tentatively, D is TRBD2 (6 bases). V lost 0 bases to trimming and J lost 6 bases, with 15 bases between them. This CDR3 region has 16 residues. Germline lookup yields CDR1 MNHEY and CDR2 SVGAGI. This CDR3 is CASSYSSGVGPNEQFF. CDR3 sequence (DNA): TGTGCCAGCAGTTACTCTTCGGGGGTCGGCCCCAATGAGCAGTTCTTC.

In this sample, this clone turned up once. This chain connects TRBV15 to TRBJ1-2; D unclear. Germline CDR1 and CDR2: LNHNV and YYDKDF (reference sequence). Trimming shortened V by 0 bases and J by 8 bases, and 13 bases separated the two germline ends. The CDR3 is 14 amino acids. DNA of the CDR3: TGTGCCACCAGCAGAGAAGCGGGCGTAGGGGGCTACACCTTC. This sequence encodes CATSREAGVGGYTF. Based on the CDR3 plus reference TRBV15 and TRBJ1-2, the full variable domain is DAMVIQNPRYQVTQFGKPVTLSCSQTLNHNVMYWYQQKSSQAPKLLFHYYDKDFNNEADTPDNFQSRRPNTSFCFLDIRSPGLGDTAMYLCATSREAGVGGYTFGSGTRLTVV.